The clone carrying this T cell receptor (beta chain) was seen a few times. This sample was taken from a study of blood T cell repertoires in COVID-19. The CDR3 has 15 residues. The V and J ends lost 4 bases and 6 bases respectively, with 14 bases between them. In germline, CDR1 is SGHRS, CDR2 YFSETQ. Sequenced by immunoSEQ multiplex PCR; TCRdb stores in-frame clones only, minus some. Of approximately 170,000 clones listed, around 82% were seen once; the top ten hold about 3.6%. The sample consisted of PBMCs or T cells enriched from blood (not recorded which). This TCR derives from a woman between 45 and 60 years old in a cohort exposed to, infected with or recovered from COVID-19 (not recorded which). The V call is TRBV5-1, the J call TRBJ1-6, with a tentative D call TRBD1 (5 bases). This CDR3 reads CASSLETAANSPLHF. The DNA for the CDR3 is TGCGCCAGCAGCCTGGAGACAGCCGCTAATTCACCCCTCCACTTT.